One sample yielded the 23 T cell receptor beta chains listed below, sequenced in a study of metastatic and nonmetastatic thyroid tumors. Among the patients, none had received any treatment before thyroid surgery. TCRdb re-called the PCR reads through MiXCR. The data show some 35,000 clones, with around 30% seen just once and roughly a tenth held by the top ten. Source material: blood. These receptor sequences come from a male donor with papillary thyroid cancer or a benign thyroid nodule (not recorded which). Some clones in this sample may be carry-over from other donors' samples.

The V and J genes are TRBV20-1 and TRBJ1-6; a possible D gene is TRBD1 (6 bases). There are 13 residues in the CDR3. Trimming shortened V by 5 bases and J by 8 bases, and 13 bases separated the two germline ends. Per germline, CDR1 DFQATT and CDR2 SNEGSKA (reference sequence). The CDR3 nucleotides read TGCAGTGCTTTACAGGGAGTACATTCACCCCTCCACTTT. Amino acids: CSALQGVHSPLHF.

The V call is TRBV7-9, the J call TRBJ1-4; 11 bases agree with TRBD1. The CDR3 sequence is 16 residues long. CDR1 and CDR2 from the germline V gene are SEHNR and FQNEAQ (reference sequence). V lost 4 bases to trimming and J lost 8 bases; unmatched junction nucleotides: 9. The CDR3 bases are TGTGCCAGCAGCTACGCGGCGGGACAGGGGGACGAAAAACTGTTTTTT. It codes for CASSYAAGQGDEKLFF.

This clone was counted many times. The chain has TRBV20-1 and TRBJ2-7; the D call may be TRBD1 or TRBD2 (6 bases each). Germline V gene sequence: CDR1 DFQATT, CDR2 SNEGSKA (reference sequence). Trimming pared 3 bases from V and 4 bases from J, leaving 13 bases between. This CDR3 region has 13 residues. For the CDR3, the DNA is TGCAGTGCTAGTTGGAGGGGGATTTACGAGCAGTACTTC. This translates into CSASWRGIYEQYF.

This clone has a count of ten or more. The CDR3 bases are TGTGCCAGCGGAAGGGGCCGGGGCGCTGAAGCTTTCTTT. It encodes CASGRGRGAEAFF. The rearrangement uses TRBV28 and TRBJ1-1; TRBD1 is a possible D gene (5 bases). V was trimmed by 8 bases and J by 6 bases, leaving 16 bases between them. Germline V CDR1 and CDR2: MDHEN, SYDVKM. The CDR3 is made up of 13 amino acids.

This clone is categorized as medium-sized. The V gene is TRBV20-1, the J gene TRBJ1-5, with a possible D match to TRBD1 (5 bases). CDR1 is DFQATT, CDR2 SNEGSKA, per germline (reference sequence). The CDR3 extends over 17 amino acids. Trimming stripped 0 bases from V and 3 bases from J, with 18 bases between. CDR3 in DNA: TGCAGTGCTAGAGAAATTTGGGGGATACGGACCAATCAGCCCCAGCATTTT. Translated, it gives CSAREIWGIRTNQPQHF.

The gene calls are TRBV11-2 and TRBJ2-2, with TRBD2 matching over 7 bases. The junction had 7 bases not matched to a gene; V was cut back by 4 bases and J by 8 bases. In germline, CDR1 is SGHAT, CDR2 FQNNGV. CDR3 length: 14 residues. This CDR3 reads CASSSSGNVGELFF. The CDR3 region has the DNA TGTGCCAGCAGCTCTAGCGGAAATGTGGGGGAGCTGTTTTTT.

This clone has a count of ten or more. The chain's CDR3 is CASSPTANTGELFF. The CDR3 nucleotides are TGTGCCAGCAGCCCCACGGCGAACACCGGGGAGCTGTTTTTT. This chain joins TRBV12-3 or TRBV12-4 and TRBJ2-2; D gene ambiguous. This CDR3 comprises 14 residues. Trimming stripped 6 bases from V and 0 bases from J, with 8 bases between.

There are a few counts of this clone. The CDR3 DNA reads as TGTGCCAGCAGTGTTAGAGCGGGCCTGGGCAATGAGCAGTTCTTC. Residues: CASSVRAGLGNEQFF. The chain combines TRBV6-1 with TRBJ2-1; D might be TRBD2 (6 bases). The germline V and J ends were trimmed by 4 bases and 6 bases, with 16 bases remaining between them. Germline CDR1 and CDR2: MNHNS and SASEGT. CDR3 size: 15 residues.

This clone was counted between two and nine times. DNA of the CDR3: TGTGCCAGCGAAACCGGGACTAGCGGGAGGGCCTCCTACGAGCAGTACTTC. This codes for CASETGTSGRASYEQYF. The genes are TRBV28 and TRBJ2-7, with 16 nucleotides matching TRBD2. Germline V gives CDR1 MDHEN, CDR2 SYDVKM. Trimming took 8 bases from V and 0 from J; bases not matched to a gene: 7. There are 17 residues in the CDR3.

The V gene is TRBV27, the J gene TRBJ2-1, with D maybe TRBD2 (5 bases). This CDR3 is 13 amino acids long. CDR1 is MNHEY and CDR2 is SMNVEV in the germline V gene (reference sequence). The V and J ends lost 5 bases and 4 bases respectively, with 9 bases between them. CDR3 bases: TGTGCCAGCAGTGGTCGGGGATACAATGAGCAGTTCTTC. As protein: CASSGRGYNEQFF.

V gene TRBV18 combines with J gene TRBJ1-2, with D hard to call. There are 13 residues in the CDR3. Trimming took off 1 base at V and 6 bases at J, with 9 bases between the two ends. The germline gives CDR1 KGHSH, CDR2 LQKENI. CDR3 bases: TGTGCCAGCTCACCACGGACCGTAGATGGCTACACCTTC. Its translation is CASSPRTVDGYTF.

The rearrangement links TRBV7-3 to TRBJ1-2, with a possible D match to TRBD1 (6 bases). The length of the CDR3 is 15 residues. The V end lost 5 bases, the J end lost 4 bases, and 17 bases lay between the germline ends. Germline assignment: CDR1 SGHTA and CDR2 FQGTGA. The CDR3 here is CASSLPDSGGYGYTF. Here the CDR3 DNA reads TGTGCCAGCAGCCTACCGGACAGTGGAGGCTATGGCTACACCTTC.

The chain couples TRBV28 to TRBJ1-1, with D hard to call. Germline loops: CDR1 MDHEN, CDR2 SYDVKM. This CDR3 is 12 amino acids long. Trimming pared 5 bases from V and 4 bases from J, leaving 8 bases between. Here the CDR3 DNA reads TGTGCCAGCAGTGGCGGGGTCACTGAAGCTTTCTTT. It yields the protein CASSGGVTEAFF. Together with reference TRBV28 and TRBJ1-1, the CDR3 gives the full variable domain: DVKVTQSSRYLVKRTGEKVFLECVQDMDHENMFWYRQDPGLGLRLIYFSYDVKMKEKGDIPEGYSVSREKKERFSLILESASTNQTSMYLCASSGGVTEAFFGQGTRLTVV.

The V call is TRBV7-2, the J call TRBJ2-5, with TRBD2 matching 9 bases. The ends lost 5 bases at V and 5 bases at J; junction bases unmatched: 9. This CDR3 is 15 amino acids long. Germline assignment: CDR1 SGHTA and CDR2 FQGNSA. DNA of the CDR3: TGTGCCAGCAGCCCCCAGCTAGCGGGACGGGAGACCCAGTACTTC. It is translated as CASSPQLAGRETQYF.

This clone came up a few times. The CDR3 nucleotides read TGCAGTGCTAGAGTGGCGGGGGGTCGCATTGGTGAGCAGTTCTTC. It codes for CSARVAGGRIGEQFF. The V call is TRBV20-1, the J call TRBJ2-1, with 8 positions matching TRBD2. Germline CDR1 and CDR2: DFQATT and SNEGSKA (reference sequence). There are 15 residues in the CDR3. The junction had 11 bases not matched to a gene; V was cut back by 1 base and J by 9 bases.

The gene calls are TRBV20-1 and TRBJ1-1; possible D gene TRBD1, 5 bases. CDR3 length equals 15 residues. Trimming stripped 3 bases from V and 4 bases from J, with 18 bases between. Germline CDR1 reads DFQATT; CDR2 reads SNEGSKA (reference sequence). The CDR3 reads CSARSGGREFTEAFF. CDR3 in DNA: TGCAGTGCTAGGAGCGGGGGGAGGGAGTTCACTGAAGCTTTCTTT.

This clone has just a few counts. The V and J genes are TRBV6-5 and TRBJ2-5, with 7 bases that match TRBD2. CDR1 MNHEY and CDR2 SVGAGI come from the germline V gene. CDR3 length equals 15 residues. J lost 2 bases, V lost 0 bases, and 3 bases had no gene match. DNA of the CDR3: TGTGCCAGCAGTTACTCCGGGACTACTCAAGAGACCCAGTACTTC. Its protein is CASSYSGTTQETQYF.

This clone was counted many times. This sample also contains other DNA sequences that code for the same CDR3. This sequence joins TRBV5-5 and TRBJ1-1, with D perhaps TRBD1 (6 bases). Per the germline V gene, CDR1 is SGHKS and CDR2 is YYEKEE (reference sequence). CDR3 length equals 15 residues. V was pared by 2 bases and J by 1 base, with 12 bases between. CDR3 bases: TGTGCCAGCAGCTTCGGGGGCGGAAGGAACACTGAAGCTTTCTTT. Translating gives CASSFGGGRNTEAFF.

The table lists this clone with many counts. The chain recombines TRBV19 with TRBJ2-1, with 7 bases fitting TRBD2. V was clipped by 2 bases and J by 2 bases; unmatched bases: 6. The CDR3 covers 16 residues. Germline lookup yields CDR1 LNHDA and CDR2 SQIVND (reference sequence). This CDR3 is CASSIPGGLPYNEQFF. Here the CDR3 DNA reads TGTGCCAGTAGTATACCCGGGGGACTACCCTACAATGAGCAGTTCTTC.

Within the sample, this clone is medium-sized. J is TRBJ1-2 and V is TRBV20-1; D may be TRBD1 (5 bases). CDR1 is DFQATT, CDR2 SNEGSKA, per germline (reference sequence). The CDR3 length is 16 residues. Trimming shortened V by 6 bases and J by 0 bases, and 20 bases separated the two germline ends. CDR3 residues: CSAREQDPTANYGYTF. The CDR3 coding sequence is TGCAGTGCAAGGGAACAGGATCCAACAGCTAACTATGGCTACACCTTC.

This clone was seen a few times. The rearrangement joins TRBV11-2 to TRBJ2-7, with 9 bases that match TRBD2. The germline V gene encodes CDR1 SGHAT and CDR2 FQNNGV. This CDR3 contains 16 residues. The V and J ends lost 5 bases and 0 bases, in that order; junction bases with no gene match: 8. In DNA form, the CDR3 reads TGTGCCAGCAGCATGGGACGGACTAGCGTCTCCTACGAGCAGTACTTC. Translating gives CASSMGRTSVSYEQYF.

The rearrangement joins TRBV6-1 to TRBJ1-1; possible D gene TRBD1, 5 bases. Deletions cut 6 bases from V and 8 bases from J, with 19 bases between. The CDR3 is made up of 14 amino acids. Germline V CDR1 and CDR2: MNHNS, SASEGT. The CDR3 is CASSPPGGRGEAFF. In DNA form, the CDR3 reads TGTGCCAGCAGCCCTCCCGGGGGTCGGGGGGAAGCTTTCTTT.

This clone appeared many times. The V gene is TRBV28, the J gene TRBJ2-5, with D possibly matching TRBD1 (6 bases). Germline lookup yields CDR1 MDHEN and CDR2 SYDVKM. Trimming pared 10 bases from V and 7 bases from J, leaving 13 bases between. CDR3 length equals 11 residues. CDR3 DNA sequence: TGTGCCATCGGGACCAGGGGGACCCAGTACTTC. Amino acids: CAIGTRGTQYF.